Below are 5 T cell receptor beta chains sequenced from a single sample in a study of control samples from healthy donors and cancer patients (TCRdb year 2020). Library construction relied on the immunoSEQ multiplex PCR assay. The table comes from immuneACCESS by way of TCRdb, which keeps in-frame sequences with V and J called. Part of the clones is missing from these tables; in studies checked, under half for an unresolved V gene and the rest for unknown reasons. This sample lists about 95,000 clones; 88% were detected once. The ten largest clones represent approximately 15% of the sample. Sequences were obtained from blood. The receptors were gathered from a woman in her 70s in good health.

This clone has just a few counts. J is TRBJ1-6 and V is TRBV21-1; TRBD1 is the table's D call, not checked against the DNA. TRBV21-1 is shown as a pseudogene. The CDR3 contains 16 residues. The CDR3 spells CASSKVRQKGFSPLHF. CDR3 sequence (DNA): TGTGCCAGCAGCAAAGTAAGACAGAAGGGTTTTTCACCCCTCCACTTT.

The genes are TRBV5-1 and TRBJ2-7, with D perhaps given as TRBD1 or TRBD2 (6 bases each). CDR1 and CDR2 from the germline V gene are SGHRS and YFSETQ. There are 14 residues in the CDR3. V was clipped by 0 bases and J by 2 bases, with 9 bases between them. CDR3 nucleotides: TGCGCCAGCAGCTTGGGACGGGGGCCCTACGAGCAGTACTTC. It encodes CASSLGRGPYEQYF.

V usage is TRBV6-1 and J usage is TRBJ1-1, with a weak D call TRBD1 (6 bases). Between the trimmed V and J ends, which lost 1 base and 5 bases, there was a span of 11 bases. The CDR3 consists of 14 residues. From germline, CDR1 is MNHNS and CDR2 SASEGT. DNA of the CDR3: TGTGCCAGCAGTGAAGGCTCAGGGGTGACTGAAGCTTTCTTT. This codes for CASSEGSGVTEAFF.

V gene TRBV10-1 combines with J gene TRBJ2-1, with TRBD1 matching 9 bases. Germline V gene sequence: CDR1 WNHNN, CDR2 SYGVQD (reference sequence). The CDR3 length is 16 residues. V trimming: 6 bases; J trimming: 6 bases; junction bases outside the gene matches: 12. As DNA, the CDR3 is TGCGCCAGCAGCCTCCAAACCGGGACAGGGCGCAATGAGCAGTTCTTC. As protein: CASSLQTGTGRNEQFF.

The genes are TRBV7-2 and TRBJ2-1, with no clear D. CDR1 SGHTA and CDR2 FQGNSA come from the germline V gene. Trimming cost V 5 bases and J 6 bases, with 14 bases left between them. This CDR3 contains 14 residues. The CDR3 DNA is TGTGCCAGCAGCCCCCCCCCTCTGTCCAATGAGCAGTTCTTC. Translating it yields CASSPPPLSNEQFF. Full variable domain (rest looked up from reference TRBV7-2 and TRBJ2-1): GAGVSQSPSNKVTEKGKDVELRCDPISGHTALYWYRQSLGQGLEFLIYFQGNSAPDKSGLPSDRFSAERTGGSVSTLTIQRTQQEDSAVYLCASSPPPLSNEQFFGPGTRLTVL.